These T cell receptor beta chains were read from a single sample in a study of beta chain features in type 1 diabetes. This table comes from immunoSEQ multiplex PCR, and its TCRdb copy is limited to in-frame clones, with some not included. The sample includes under 450,000 clones, roughly 16% of them seen just once. Sequenced material: naive CD4+ T cells from blood. The receptor set was obtained from a woman between 18 and 30 years old in good health. Each CDR3 is given without its conserved first and last residue. Size values are once, few and many counts, or a class for expanded clones, and some rows have none.

V gene: TRBV29-1
clone size: -
J gene: TRBJ2-5
CDR3 protein: SVVAGASSVGTQY

V gene: TRBV5-1
clone size: few
J gene: TRBJ2-1
CDR3 protein: ASSLAAHSQGLAGFRNEQF

V gene: TRBV5-1
clone size: -
J gene: TRBJ2-7
CDR3 protein: ASHWGGSRFYEQY

V gene: TRBV19
clone size: few
J gene: TRBJ1-1
CDR3 protein: ASSRRADTEAF

V gene: TRBV18
clone size: -
J gene: TRBJ1-5
CDR3 protein: ASSPGTGNQPQH

V gene: TRBV28
clone size: -
J gene: TRBJ1-5
CDR3 protein: ASSIGPGMGQPQH

V gene: TRBV2
clone size: -
J gene: TRBJ2-1
CDR3 protein: ASSPWTSGNEQF

V gene: TRBV27
clone size: -
J gene: TRBJ2-1
CDR3 protein: ASSSLAGKYNEQF

V gene: TRBV18
clone size: -
J gene: TRBJ2-3
CDR3 protein: ASSPPGPDTQY

V gene: TRBV9
clone size: few
J gene: TRBJ2-1
CDR3 protein: ASSVEASSYNEQF

V gene: TRBV11-3
clone size: -
J gene: TRBJ2-1
CDR3 protein: ASSLVVANEQF

V gene: TRBV2
clone size: few
J gene: TRBJ1-3
CDR3 protein: ASTGLSGNTIY

V gene: TRBV30
clone size: -
J gene: TRBJ1-1
CDR3 protein: ACNRGSTEAF

V gene: TRBV30
clone size: few
J gene: TRBJ1-3
CDR3 protein: AWSIDSPWGNTIY

V gene: TRBV29-1
clone size: few
J gene: TRBJ2-7
CDR3 protein: SVALAGSSYEQY

V gene: TRBV18
clone size: few
J gene: TRBJ2-6
CDR3 protein: ASSGQGAPGANVLT

V gene: TRBV28
clone size: few
J gene: TRBJ2-1
CDR3 protein: ASTPGQSYNEQF

V gene: TRBV28
clone size: few
J gene: TRBJ2-7
CDR3 protein: AAGGSVYEQY

V gene: TRBV4-2
clone size: few
J gene: TRBJ2-1
CDR3 protein: ASSQTWGLLAGGPDEQF

V gene: TRBV11-1
clone size: few
J gene: TRBJ2-7
CDR3 protein: ASSVLQGYEQY

V gene: TRBV14
clone size: few
J gene: TRBJ1-2
CDR3 protein: ASSQSTGTRGYT

V gene: TRBV9
clone size: few
J gene: TRBJ2-1
CDR3 protein: ASSVAGLISYNEQF

V gene: TRBV9
clone size: few
J gene: TRBJ2-1
CDR3 protein: ASSVATGLTIDEQF

V gene: TRBV18
clone size: -
J gene: TRBJ2-7
CDR3 protein: ASSPPSRVALHEQY

V gene: TRBV5-4
clone size: -
J gene: TRBJ2-2
CDR3 protein: ASSLPTSITGELF

V gene: TRBV7-9
clone size: -
J gene: TRBJ2-1
CDR3 protein: ASTQDSGSYSYNEQF

V gene: TRBV7-9
clone size: -
J gene: TRBJ1-4
CDR3 protein: ASSFWGTEGEKLF

V gene: TRBV10-3
clone size: -
J gene: TRBJ2-5
CDR3 protein: AISEGGFQETQY

V gene: TRBV30
clone size: -
J gene: TRBJ1-1
CDR3 protein: AWLHRTANTEAF

V gene: TRBV7-9
clone size: -
J gene: TRBJ1-1
CDR3 protein: ASSTRQGETEAF

V gene: TRBV30
clone size: -
J gene: TRBJ2-1
CDR3 protein: AWSPSGGKF

V gene: TRBV5-6
clone size: -
J gene: TRBJ2-1
CDR3 protein: ASSLGWPNEQF

V gene: TRBV30
clone size: few
J gene: TRBJ2-3
CDR3 protein: AGGGGLSGDTQY

V gene: TRBV10-3
clone size: few
J gene: TRBJ2-1
CDR3 protein: AISVTGLNNEQF

V gene: TRBV11-3
clone size: -
J gene: TRBJ2-3
CDR3 protein: ASSLGGELDTQY

V gene: TRBV28
clone size: -
J gene: TRBJ2-1
CDR3 protein: ASSPGGVAYNEQF

V gene: TRBV29-1
clone size: -
J gene: TRBJ1-2
CDR3 protein: TYRTGYGYT

V gene: TRBV6-6
clone size: -
J gene: TRBJ2-5
CDR3 protein: ASSQQETQY

V gene: TRBV11-3
clone size: -
J gene: TRBJ2-2
CDR3 protein: ASSGTAGSTGELF

V gene: TRBV12-5
clone size: few
J gene: TRBJ2-5
CDR3 protein: ASGAGTSATKETQY

V gene: TRBV2
clone size: few
J gene: TRBJ2-3
CDR3 protein: ASSIRLAGDADTQY

V gene: TRBV4-2
clone size: few
J gene: TRBJ2-7
CDR3 protein: ASSQLGEYEQY

V gene: TRBV30
clone size: -
J gene: TRBJ1-1
CDR3 protein: AWSTGYTEAF

V gene: TRBV28
clone size: few
J gene: TRBJ2-6
CDR3 protein: ASTGSSGANVLT

V gene: TRBV27
clone size: few
J gene: TRBJ2-3
CDR3 protein: ASRDSSTDTQY

V gene: TRBV18
clone size: few
J gene: TRBJ2-5
CDR3 protein: ASSPWETPKWAETQY

V gene: TRBV4-2
clone size: -
J gene: TRBJ2-5
CDR3 protein: ASSQVGSLGTQY

V gene: TRBV4-3
clone size: few
J gene: TRBJ2-1
CDR3 protein: ASSQDYRGSYNEQF

V gene: TRBV7-9
clone size: few
J gene: TRBJ1-1
CDR3 protein: ASSWDRAGDTEAF

V gene: TRBV20-1
clone size: few
J gene: TRBJ2-5
CDR3 protein: SARLPETQY

V gene: TRBV4-3
clone size: -
J gene: TRBJ2-3
CDR3 protein: ASSQMPETDTQY

V gene: TRBV7-9
clone size: few
J gene: TRBJ1-4
CDR3 protein: ASSPLHELGDEKLF

V gene: TRBV5-1
clone size: few
J gene: TRBJ2-2
CDR3 protein: ASSKSGPYTGELF

V gene: TRBV7-2
clone size: -
J gene: TRBJ2-1
CDR3 protein: ASSLWTSANNEQF

V gene: TRBV10-3
clone size: few
J gene: TRBJ2-5
CDR3 protein: AISDSSGRAETQY

V gene: TRBV30
clone size: -
J gene: TRBJ2-3
CDR3 protein: ARTKGQGITDTQY

V gene: TRBV29-1
clone size: -
J gene: TRBJ2-1
CDR3 protein: SVVRGTYNEQF